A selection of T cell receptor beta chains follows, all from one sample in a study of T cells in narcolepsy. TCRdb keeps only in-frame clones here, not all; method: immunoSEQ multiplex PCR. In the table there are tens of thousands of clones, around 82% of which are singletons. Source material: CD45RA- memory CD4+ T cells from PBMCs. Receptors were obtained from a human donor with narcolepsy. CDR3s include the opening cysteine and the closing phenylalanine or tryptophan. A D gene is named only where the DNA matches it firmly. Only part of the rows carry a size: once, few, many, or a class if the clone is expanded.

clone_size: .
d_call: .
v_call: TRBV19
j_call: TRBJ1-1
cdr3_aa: CASSSGQLRGAFF
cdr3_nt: TGTGCCAGTAGCAGCGGGCAGCTAAGGGGAGCTTTCTTT

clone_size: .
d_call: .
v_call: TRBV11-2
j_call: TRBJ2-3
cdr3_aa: CASTPNALADTQYF
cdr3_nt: TGTGCCAGCACCCCCAATGCGCTGGCAGATACGCAGTATTTT

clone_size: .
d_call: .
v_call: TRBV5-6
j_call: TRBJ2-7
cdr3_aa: CASTPVGSYEQYF
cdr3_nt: TGTGCCAGCACCCCAGTGGGCTCCTACGAGCAGTACTTC

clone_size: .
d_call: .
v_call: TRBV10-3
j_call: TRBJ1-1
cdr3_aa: CAIRGVVNTEAFF
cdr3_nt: TGTGCTATCAGGGGTGTCGTGAACACTGAAGCTTTCTTT

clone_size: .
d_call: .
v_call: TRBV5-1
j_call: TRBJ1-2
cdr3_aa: CASSLGVGDGYTF
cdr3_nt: TGCGCCAGCAGCTTAGGAGTGGGTGATGGCTACACCTTC

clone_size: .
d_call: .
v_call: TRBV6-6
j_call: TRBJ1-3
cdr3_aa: CASSYSMGNTIYF
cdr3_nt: TGTGCCAGCAGTTACTCGATGGGAAACACCATATATTTT

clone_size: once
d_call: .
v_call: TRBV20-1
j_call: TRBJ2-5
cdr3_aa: CSARDLETQYF
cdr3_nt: TGCAGTGCTAGAGATCTGGAGACCCAGTACTTC

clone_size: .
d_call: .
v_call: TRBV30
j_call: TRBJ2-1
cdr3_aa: CACSRELVNYNEQFF
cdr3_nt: TGTGCCTGCTCCCGGGAGTTAGTGAACTACAATGAGCAGTTCTTC

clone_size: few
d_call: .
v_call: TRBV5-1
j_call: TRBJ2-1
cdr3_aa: CASSLVREQFF
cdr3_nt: TGCGCCAGCAGCTTGGTCCGCGAGCAGTTCTTC

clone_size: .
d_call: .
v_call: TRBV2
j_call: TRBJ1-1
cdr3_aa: CASSTGTNTEAFF
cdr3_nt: TGTGCCAGCAGTACCGGGACGAACACTGAAGCTTTCTTT

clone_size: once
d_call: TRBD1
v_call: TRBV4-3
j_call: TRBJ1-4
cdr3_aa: CASSQDGQANEKLFF
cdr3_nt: TGCGCCAGCAGCCAAGATGGACAGGCGAATGAAAAACTGTTTTTT

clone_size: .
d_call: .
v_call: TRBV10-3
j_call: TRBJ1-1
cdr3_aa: CAISDRGAVNTEAFF
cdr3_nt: TGTGCCATCAGTGATCGGGGAGCAGTGAACACTGAAGCTTTCTTT

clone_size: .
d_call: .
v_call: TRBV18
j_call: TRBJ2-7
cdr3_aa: CASSPYDRTYEQYF
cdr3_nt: TGTGCCAGCTCACCATATGACAGGACCTACGAGCAGTACTTC

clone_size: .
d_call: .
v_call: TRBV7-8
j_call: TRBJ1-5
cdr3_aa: CASSPVNLPQHF
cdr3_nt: TGTGCCAGCAGCCCCGTGAATTTGCCCCAGCATTTT

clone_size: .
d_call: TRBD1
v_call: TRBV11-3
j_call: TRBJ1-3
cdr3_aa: CASSPGQGPGNTIYF
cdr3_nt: TGTGCCAGCAGCCCGGGACAGGGGCCTGGAAACACCATATATTTT

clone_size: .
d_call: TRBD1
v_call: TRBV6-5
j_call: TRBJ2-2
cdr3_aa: CASRFGTGLGELFF
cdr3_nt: TGTGCCAGCAGATTCGGGACAGGTCTCGGGGAGCTGTTTTTT

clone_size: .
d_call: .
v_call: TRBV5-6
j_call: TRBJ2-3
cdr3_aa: CASSLASRADTQYF
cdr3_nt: TGTGCCAGCAGCTTGGCGTCGAGGGCAGATACGCAGTATTTT

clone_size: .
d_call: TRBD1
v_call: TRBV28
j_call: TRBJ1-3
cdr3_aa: CASRDTGGAGGNTIYF
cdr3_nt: TGTGCCAGCAGAGATACAGGGGGCGCGGGGGGAAACACCATATATTTT

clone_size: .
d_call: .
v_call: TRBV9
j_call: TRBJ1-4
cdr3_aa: CASSVGKGQGEKLFF
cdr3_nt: TGTGCCAGCAGCGTAGGGAAGGGTCAGGGTGAAAAACTGTTTTTT

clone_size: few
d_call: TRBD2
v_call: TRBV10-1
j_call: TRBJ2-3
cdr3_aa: CASSVQRGGRADTQYF
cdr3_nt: TGCGCCAGCAGTGTACAGCGGGGGGGACGTGCAGATACGCAGTATTTT

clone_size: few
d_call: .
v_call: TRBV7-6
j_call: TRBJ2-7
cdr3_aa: CASSLGTPNHEQYF
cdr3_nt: TGTGCCAGCAGCTTAGGGACTCCCAATCATGAGCAGTACTTC

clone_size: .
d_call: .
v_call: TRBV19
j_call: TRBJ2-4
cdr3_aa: CASSIDGKNIQYF
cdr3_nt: TGTGCCAGTAGTATAGATGGCAAAAACATTCAGTACTTC

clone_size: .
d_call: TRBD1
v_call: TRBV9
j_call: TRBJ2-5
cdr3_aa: CASSAQTGPQETQYF
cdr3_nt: TGTGCCAGCAGCGCCCAGACAGGGCCGCAAGAGACCCAGTACTTC

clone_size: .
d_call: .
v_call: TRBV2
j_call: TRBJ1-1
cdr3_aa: CASIRLQGARTEAFF
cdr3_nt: TGTGCCAGCATCCGCCTTCAAGGGGCCCGCACTGAAGCTTTCTTT

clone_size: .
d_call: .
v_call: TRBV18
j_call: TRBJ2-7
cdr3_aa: CASSPWPIEAYEQYF
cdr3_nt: TGTGCCAGCTCACCGTGGCCTATTGAGGCCTACGAGCAGTACTTC

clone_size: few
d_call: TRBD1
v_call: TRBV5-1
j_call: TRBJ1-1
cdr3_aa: CASSSGGLTEAFF
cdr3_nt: TGCGCCAGCAGCTCAGGGGGCCTCACTGAAGCTTTCTTT

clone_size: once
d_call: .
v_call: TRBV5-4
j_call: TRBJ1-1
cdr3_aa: CASSLADTEAFF
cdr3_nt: TGTGCCAGCAGCTTGGCCGACACTGAAGCTTTCTTT

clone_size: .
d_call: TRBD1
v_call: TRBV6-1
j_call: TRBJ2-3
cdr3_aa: CASRPGTGGSDTQYF
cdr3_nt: TGTGCCAGCAGACCGGGGACAGGGGGAAGCGATACGCAGTATTTT

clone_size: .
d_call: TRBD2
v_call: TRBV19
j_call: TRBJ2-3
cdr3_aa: CASRLAGGTDTQYF
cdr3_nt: TGTGCCAGTAGGCTAGCGGGTGGCACAGATACGCAGTATTTT

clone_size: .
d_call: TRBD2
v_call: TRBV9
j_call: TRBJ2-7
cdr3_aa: CASSVGPPLAGTISYEQYF
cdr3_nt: TGTGCCAGCAGCGTAGGTCCCCCCCTAGCGGGGACTATCTCCTACGAGCAGTACTTC

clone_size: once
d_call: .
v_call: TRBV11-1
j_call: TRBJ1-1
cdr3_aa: CASSPGAEAFF
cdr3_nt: TGTGCCAGCAGCCCAGGGGCTGAAGCTTTCTTT

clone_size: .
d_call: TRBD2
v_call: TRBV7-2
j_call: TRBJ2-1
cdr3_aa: CASSPPGREVGDEQFF
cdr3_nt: TGTGCCAGCAGCCCGCCTGGGCGGGAGGTCGGCGATGAGCAGTTCTTC

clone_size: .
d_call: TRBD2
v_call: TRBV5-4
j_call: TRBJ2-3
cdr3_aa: CASSLGSGGVGDTQYF
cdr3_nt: TGTGCCAGCAGCTTGGGAAGTGGGGGGGTAGGGGATACGCAGTATTTT

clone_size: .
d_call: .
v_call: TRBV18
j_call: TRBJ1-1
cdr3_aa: CASSPAQAGTEAFF
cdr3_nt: TGTGCCAGCTCACCTGCGCAGGCAGGCACTGAAGCTTTCTTT

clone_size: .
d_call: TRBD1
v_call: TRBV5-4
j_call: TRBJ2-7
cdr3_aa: CASSPTGKKDTYEQYF
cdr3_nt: TGTGCCAGCAGCCCGACAGGGAAAAAAGACACCTACGAGCAGTACTTC

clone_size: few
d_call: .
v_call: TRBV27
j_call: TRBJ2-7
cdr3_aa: CASRSEGDYEQYF
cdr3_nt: TGTGCCAGCAGATCGGAGGGGGACTACGAGCAGTACTTC

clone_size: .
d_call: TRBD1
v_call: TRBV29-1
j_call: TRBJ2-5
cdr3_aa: CSVAGQGFAHYQETQYF
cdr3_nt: TGCAGCGTCGCCGGACAGGGCTTTGCACATTACCAAGAGACCCAGTACTTC

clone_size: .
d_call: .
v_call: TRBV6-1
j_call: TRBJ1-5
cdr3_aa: CATRQSNQPQHF
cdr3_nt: TGTGCCACTAGACAGAGCAATCAGCCCCAGCATTTT

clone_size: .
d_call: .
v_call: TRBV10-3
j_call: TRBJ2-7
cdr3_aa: CAISGLSYEQYF
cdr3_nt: TGTGCCATCAGTGGACTCTCCTACGAGCAGTACTTC

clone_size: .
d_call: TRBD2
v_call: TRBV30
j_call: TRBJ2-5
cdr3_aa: CAWSHGLAYETQYF
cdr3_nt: TGTGCCTGGAGTCACGGACTAGCGTATGAGACCCAGTACTTC

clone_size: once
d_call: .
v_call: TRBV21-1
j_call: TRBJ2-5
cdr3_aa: CASSQRTGKETQYF
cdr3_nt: TGTGCCAGCAGCCAGCGGACAGGGAAAGAGACCCAGTACTTC

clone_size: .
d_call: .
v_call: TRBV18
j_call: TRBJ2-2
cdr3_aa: CASSPLGGYTGELFF
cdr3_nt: TGTGCCAGCTCACCTCTTGGCGGATACACCGGGGAGCTGTTTTTT

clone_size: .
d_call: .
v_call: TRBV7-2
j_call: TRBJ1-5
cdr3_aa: CASSYRDQPQHF
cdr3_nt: TGTGCCAGCAGCTATAGAGATCAGCCCCAGCATTTT

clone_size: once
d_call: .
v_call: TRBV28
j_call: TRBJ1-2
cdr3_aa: CASSLSNYGYTF
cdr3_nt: TGTGCCAGCAGTTTAAGTAACTATGGCTACACCTTC

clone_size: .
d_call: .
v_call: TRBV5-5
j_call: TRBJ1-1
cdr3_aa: CASSLEDGNTEAFF
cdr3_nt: TGTGCCAGCAGCTTGGAGGACGGGAACACTGAAGCTTTCTTT

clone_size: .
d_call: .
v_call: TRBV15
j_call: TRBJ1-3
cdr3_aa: CATSTQGRNTIYF
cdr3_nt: TGTGCCACCAGCACCCAGGGTCGAAACACCATATATTTT

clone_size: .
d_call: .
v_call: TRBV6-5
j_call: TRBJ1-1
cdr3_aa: CASSYRAGGTEAFF
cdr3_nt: TGTGCCAGCAGTTACAGGGCGGGGGGCACTGAAGCTTTCTTT

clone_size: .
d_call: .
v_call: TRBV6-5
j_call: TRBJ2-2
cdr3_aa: CASGPRDLPGELFF
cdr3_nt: TGTGCCAGCGGACCCCGGGACCTACCCGGGGAGCTGTTTTTT